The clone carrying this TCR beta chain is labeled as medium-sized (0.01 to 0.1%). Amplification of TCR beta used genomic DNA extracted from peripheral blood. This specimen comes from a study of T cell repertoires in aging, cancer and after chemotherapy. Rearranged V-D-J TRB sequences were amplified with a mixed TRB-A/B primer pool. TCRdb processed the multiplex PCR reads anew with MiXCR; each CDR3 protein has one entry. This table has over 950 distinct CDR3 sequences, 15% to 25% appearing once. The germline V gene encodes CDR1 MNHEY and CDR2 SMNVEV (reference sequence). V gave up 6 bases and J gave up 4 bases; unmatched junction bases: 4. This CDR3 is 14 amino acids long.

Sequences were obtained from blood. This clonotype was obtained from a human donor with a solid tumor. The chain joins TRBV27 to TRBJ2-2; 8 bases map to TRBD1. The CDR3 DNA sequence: TGTGCCAGCAGGGCGGGACAGGCCACCGGGGAGCTGTTTTTT. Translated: CASRAGQATGELFF.